The rows below give T cell receptor beta chains drawn from one sample of a study of blood T cells in healthy people across ages. TCRdb reprocessed the 5' RACE reads via MiXCR and lists one record per CDR3 protein. This sample has 1.5 million to 2 million distinct CDR3 sequences, with around half found just once. Material: blood. The source is a woman in her thirties or forties in good health. The CDR3 runs from the conserved cysteine through the conserved F or W. A D gene is named only where the DNA matches it firmly. Size is omitted from some rows. Given values are once, few, many or a class for expanded clones.

D: NA; J: TRBJ1-6; size: NA; V: TRBV6-5; CDR3: CASSYQGSKSPLHF; DNA: TGTGCCAGCAGTTACCAAGGGTCCAAATCACCCCTCCACTTT
D: TRBD1; J: TRBJ1-1; size: NA; V: TRBV20-1; CDR3: CSEVGQVGTEAFF; DNA: TGCAGTGAGGTAGGACAGGTGGGCACTGAAGCTTTCTTT
D: NA; J: TRBJ2-1; size: few; V: TRBV6-1; CDR3: CASKQGTNEQFF; DNA: TGTGCCAGCAAGCAGGGAACGAATGAGCAGTTCTTC
D: TRBD1; J: TRBJ2-5; size: NA; V: TRBV4-3; CDR3: CASSRKFETGLGETQYF; DNA: TGCGCCAGCAGCCGAAAGTTCGAGACAGGGTTAGGAGAGACCCAGTACTTC
D: NA; J: TRBJ2-4; size: few; V: TRBV12-3/TRBV12-4; CDR3: CASSWGLLRGKNIQYF; DNA: TGTGCCAGTAGTTGGGGCCTCCTGAGGGGCAAAAACATTCAGTACTTC
D: NA; J: TRBJ2-3; size: few; V: TRBV6-5; CDR3: CASSYSPGTDTQYF; DNA: TGTGCCAGCAGTTACTCACCGGGGACAGATACGCAGTATTTT
D: TRBD1; J: TRBJ1-6; size: NA; V: TRBV7-9; CDR3: CASSFLSDRGRDNSPLHF; DNA: TGTGCCAGCAGCTTCTTATCGGACAGGGGAAGGGATAATTCACCCCTCCACTTT
D: NA; J: TRBJ2-7; size: NA; V: TRBV3-1; CDR3: CASSLSGRPEDEQYF; DNA: TGTGCCAGCAGCCTGTCAGGGAGGCCAGAGGATGAGCAGTACTTC
D: NA; J: TRBJ1-6; size: NA; V: TRBV21-1; CDR3: CASSKGGSSPNSSYNSPLHF; DNA: TGTGCCAGCAGCAAAGGGGGAAGCTCTCCCAATAGCTCCTATAATTCACCCCTCCACTTT
D: TRBD2; J: TRBJ2-5; size: few; V: TRBV20-1; CDR3: CSAGRAEETQYF; DNA: TGCAGTGCGGGGAGGGCCGAAGAGACCCAGTACTTC
D: TRBD1; J: TRBJ2-7; size: few; V: TRBV28; CDR3: CASSLQGAVEYEQYF; DNA: TGTGCCAGCTCCTTACAGGGGGCTGTTGAATACGAGCAGTACTTC
D: TRBD1; J: TRBJ1-2; size: many; V: TRBV6-2/TRBV6-3; CDR3: CASRTGDYGYTF; DNA: TGTGCCAGCCGGACAGGGGACTATGGCTACACCTTC
D: NA; J: TRBJ2-3; size: NA; V: TRBV20-1; CDR3: CSAAYGGRTDTQYF; DNA: TGCAGTGCTGCTTACGGGGGACGCACAGATACGCAGTATTTT
D: TRBD1; J: TRBJ1-2; size: NA; V: TRBV9; CDR3: CASSTGTVVNYGYTF; DNA: TGTGCCAGCAGCACGGGGACAGTCGTTAACTATGGCTACACCTTC
D: NA; J: TRBJ2-5; size: NA; V: TRBV7-2; CDR3: CASSLVMPSGTQYF; DNA: TGTGCCAGCAGCTTAGTCATGCCGTCGGGGACCCAGTACTTC
D: TRBD2; J: TRBJ2-1; size: few; V: TRBV20-1; CDR3: CSARPGLAVNEQFF; DNA: TGCAGTGCCCGACCGGGACTAGCGGTAAATGAGCAGTTCTTC
D: NA; J: TRBJ2-1; size: NA; V: TRBV27; CDR3: CASSSPSRTKYNEQFF; DNA: TGTGCCAGCAGTTCTCCGAGTAGGACTAAGTACAATGAGCAGTTCTTC
D: NA; J: TRBJ2-7; size: NA; V: TRBV3-1; CDR3: CASSPTAQNYEQYF; DNA: TGTGCCAGCAGCCCGACAGCTCAGAACTACGAGCAGTACTTC